Each of the 27 T cell receptor beta chains below was sequenced from the same sample in a study of CD8 T cells in ankylosing spondylitis. MiXCR, applied by TCRdb to the 5' RACE reads, yields one record per CDR3 protein. The sample carries a few hundred thousand distinct CDR3 sequences, over 15% recorded once. Sequenced material: blood, either unsorted or a sorted T cell fraction (not recorded which). These TCRs come from a male donor with ankylosing spondylitis or in good health (not recorded which).

The chain recombines TRBV6-5 with TRBJ2-2, with D perhaps matching TRBD1 or TRBD2 (6 bases each). CDR3 size: 15 residues. V was pared by 3 bases and J by 3 bases, with 11 bases between. Looked up from germline, CDR1 is MNHEY and CDR2 is SVGAGI. The CDR3 protein is CASSYLGGDTGELFF. The DNA for the CDR3 is TGTGCCAGCAGTTATTTGGGGGGCGACACCGGGGAGCTGTTTTTT.

This clonotype was counted a single time. The V call is TRBV12-3 or TRBV12-4, the J call TRBJ2-7, with D tentatively TRBD2 (5 bases). V was clipped by 6 bases and J by 6 bases, with 12 bases between them. This CDR3 is built from 12 residues. Here the CDR3 reads CASSQGLLEQYF. The CDR3 region has the DNA TGTGCCAGCAGCCAAGGACTCCTCGAGCAGTACTTC.

The chain couples TRBV6-5 to TRBJ2-7, with D perhaps TRBD2 (6 bases). V shed 1 base and J shed 3 bases, with 10 bases lying between them. Germline lookup yields CDR1 MNHEY and CDR2 SVGAGI. The CDR3 loop spans 14 amino acids. The DNA for the CDR3 is TGTGCCAGCAGTTACTTGGCGGGAAGCTACGAGCAGTACTTC. Its translation: CASSYLAGSYEQYF.

The chain has TRBV5-1 and TRBJ1-1; 8 bases are a match to TRBD1. CDR3 size: 15 residues. Per germline, CDR1 SGHRS and CDR2 YFSETQ. Trimming removed 2 bases from V and 4 bases from J; junction bases left unmatched: 7. The chain's CDR3 is CASSFGQGEVTEAFF. The CDR3 DNA follows: TGCGCCAGCAGCTTCGGACAGGGTGAAGTCACTGAAGCTTTCTTT.

This clonotype was detected ten times or more. V gene TRBV20-1 combines with J gene TRBJ2-1, with 12 bases that match TRBD2. Looked up from germline, CDR1 is DFQATT and CDR2 is SNEGSKA (reference sequence). V gave up 6 bases and J gave up 1 base; unmatched junction bases: 13. There are 18 residues in the CDR3. DNA for the CDR3: TGCAGTGCCTCCGGGCTAGCGGGAGGGAGTTGGTCCTACAATGAGCAGTTCTTC. Its translation: CSASGLAGGSWSYNEQFF.

This clonotype was counted ten times or more. The rearrangement joins TRBV6-2 or TRBV6-3 to TRBJ2-1, with D possibly being TRBD2 (5 bases). Germline CDR1 and CDR2: MNHEY and SVGEGT. The CDR3 length is 14 residues. V was cut by 7 bases and J by 0 bases, with 10 bases left in between. The CDR3 nucleotides read TGTGCCAGCACCCTGGGGAGCTCCTACAATGAGCAGTTCTTC. This codes for CASTLGSSYNEQFF.

This clonotype was counted only a few times. The genes are TRBV5-6 and TRBJ2-7, with a weak D call TRBD1 (5 bases). Germline V gene lookup returns CDR1 SGHDT and CDR2 YYEEEE. The CDR3 loop spans 14 amino acids. With 2 bases removed from V and 4 bases from J, the gap between germline ends came to 13 bases. The CDR3 DNA reads TGTGCCAGCAGCTTCTCAGGGTCGATATACGAGCAGTACTTC. Translating gives CASSFSGSIYEQYF.

The chain joins TRBV5-4 to TRBJ1-5, with 12 bases lining up with TRBD1. Trimming took 0 bases from V and 1 from J; bases not matched to a gene: 8. The CDR3 contains 19 residues. Germline CDR1 SGHNT, CDR2 YYREEE (reference sequence). The CDR3 DNA reads as TGTGCCAGCAGCTTGGATGGGGGACAGGGGGCGCAGAGCAATCAGCCCCAGCATTTT. Translation gives CASSLDGGQGAQSNQPQHF.

This clonotype was picked up many times. The V gene is TRBV12-3 or TRBV12-4, the J gene TRBJ2-2, with D uncertain. The CDR3 runs to 17 residues. V was pared by 1 base and J by 2 bases, with 14 bases between. The CDR3 loop is CASSLDRLQPNTGELFF. CDR3 DNA sequence: TGTGCCAGCAGTTTAGACAGATTACAACCTAACACCGGGGAGCTGTTTTTT.

The chain carries TRBV5-5 and TRBJ1-1; 10 bases are shared with TRBD1. CDR1 is SGHKS, CDR2 YYEKEE, per germline (reference sequence). The CDR3 is 15 residues long. The ends lost 2 bases at V and 5 bases at J; junction bases unmatched: 6. In DNA, the CDR3 is TGTGCCAGCAGCTTTCGACAGGGGGCGAATACTGAAGCTTTCTTT. This encodes CASSFRQGANTEAFF.

This sequence joins TRBV3-1 and TRBJ2-1, with TRBD2 matching 7 bases. The CDR3 is 16 residues long. From germline, CDR1 is LGHDT and CDR2 YNNKEL (reference sequence). V dropped 3 bases and J dropped 2; count of bases not matched to a gene: 7. In DNA form, the CDR3 reads TGTGCCAGCAGCCATTTTGCTAGCGGCCCCTACAATGAGCAGTTCTTC. It codes for CASSHFASGPYNEQFF.

This clonotype turned up a few times. The chain links TRBV2 to TRBJ2-1; no definite D call. Trimming stripped 6 bases from V and 12 bases from J, with 15 bases between. There are 12 residues in the CDR3. CDR1 is SNHLY and CDR2 is FYNNEI in the germline V gene. The CDR3 loop is CASREKGLGQFF. The CDR3 region has the DNA TGTGCCAGCAGAGAGAAGGGATTAGGGCAGTTCTTC. Full variable domain (missing parts from reference TRBV2 and TRBJ2-1): EPEVTQTPSHQVTQMGQEVILRCVPISNHLYFYWYRQILGQKVEFLVSFYNNEISEKSEIFDDQFSVERPDGSNFTLKIRSTKLEDSAMYFCASREKGLGQFFGPGTRLTVL.

The rearrangement uses TRBV20-1 and TRBJ2-1; possibly TRBD1 for D (5 bases). The CDR3 runs 11 residues. Trimming removed 6 bases from V and 6 bases from J, with 9 bases in between. CDR1 is DFQATT and CDR2 is SNEGSKA in the germline V gene (reference sequence). The CDR3 sequence: CSAGVSNEQFF. The CDR3 DNA reads as TGCAGTGCAGGGGTGTCCAATGAGCAGTTCTTC.

This clonotype has a handful of counts. This sequence joins TRBV13 and TRBJ2-7; D may be TRBD2 (5 bases). The CDR3 has 14 residues. Trimming removed 1 base at V and 3 bases at J, with 10 bases between. Germline CDR1 and CDR2: PRHDT and FYEKMQ (reference sequence). The CDR3 sequence is CASSLAGSDYEQYF. Written as DNA, the CDR3 is TGTGCCAGCAGCTTAGCGGGGTCGGACTACGAGCAGTACTTC. Based on the CDR3 plus reference TRBV13 and TRBJ2-7, the full variable domain is AAGVIQSPRHLIKEKRETATLKCYPIPRHDTVYWYQQGPGQDPQFLISFYEKMQSDKGSIPDRFSAQQFSDYHSELNMSSLELGDSALYFCASSLAGSDYEQYFGPGTRLTVT.

The chain has TRBV29-1 and TRBJ2-7; no firm D call. Germline CDR1 reads SQVTM; CDR2 reads ANQGSEA. The V end was cut by 1 base, the J end by 0 bases, with 10 bases between. The CDR3 is made up of 14 amino acids. CDR3 sequence (DNA): TGCAGCGTTGAAGTTAGTAGGAACTCCTACGAGCAGTACTTC. Protein: CSVEVSRNSYEQYF.

This rearrangement joins TRBV9 to TRBJ2-1; D possibly matches TRBD1 or TRBD2 (5 bases each). The CDR3 is made up of 15 amino acids. Trimming shortened V by 6 bases and J by 5 bases, and 18 bases separated the two germline ends. Germline assignment: CDR1 SGDLS and CDR2 YYNGEE. CDR3 nucleotides: TGTGCCAGCATACTAGACAGACGGCGCCACAATGAGCAGTTCTTC. Protein sequence: CASILDRRRHNEQFF.

The V and J genes are TRBV10-2 and TRBJ1-1, with TRBD1 as a possible D gene (5 bases). Germline lookup yields CDR1 WSHSY and CDR2 SAAADI. Trimming shortened V by 6 bases and J by 4 bases, and 15 bases separated the two germline ends. The CDR3 totals 14 residues. The CDR3 DNA reads TGCGCCAGCAGGCGCGTAGACAGCGGCACTGAAGCTTTCTTT. Protein sequence: CASRRVDSGTEAFF.

The V call is TRBV20-1, the J call TRBJ2-3; tentative D call: TRBD2 (6 bases). The germline CDR1 and CDR2 sequences are DFQATT and SNEGSKA (reference sequence). V gave up 0 bases and J gave up 2 bases, with 18 bases separating them. The CDR3 is 17 residues long. The CDR3, as DNA: TGCAGTGCTAGAGATTTGGAGGGCCTTCAACTCACAGATACGCAGTATTTT. Protein: CSARDLEGLQLTDTQYF.

The rearrangement uses TRBV4-1 and TRBJ2-3, with D tentatively TRBD2 (6 bases). Germline V gene lookup returns CDR1 MGHRA and CDR2 YSYEKL. CDR3 length equals 18 residues. Between the trimmed V and J ends, which lost 4 bases and 0 bases, there was a span of 20 bases. This CDR3 is CASSPDLVAGISTDTQYF. The CDR3 nucleotides are TGCGCCAGCAGCCCCGACCTCGTCGCGGGAATTAGCACAGATACGCAGTATTTT.

The rearrangement joins TRBV12-3 or TRBV12-4 to TRBJ2-7; the match to TRBD2 covers 12 bases. The CDR3 runs to 16 residues. V shed 5 bases and J 2 bases; nucleotides not matched to a gene: 7. CDR3 sequence: CASSPRTSGVPYEQYF. CDR3 nucleotide sequence: TGTGCCAGCAGTCCTCGGACTAGCGGGGTACCCTACGAGCAGTACTTC.

The chain combines TRBV15 with TRBJ2-7; tentatively, D is TRBD1 (6 bases). The CDR3 runs to 13 residues. Germline assignment: CDR1 LNHNV and CDR2 YYDKDF (reference sequence). Deletions cut 5 bases from V and 2 bases from J, with 10 bases between. CDR3 nucleotides: TGTGCCACCAGCGGGGGACATACCTACGAGCAGTACTTC. Protein product: CATSGGHTYEQYF.

Only a few counts were recorded for this clonotype. The chain couples TRBV15 to TRBJ1-1, with D unresolved. The CDR3 totals 14 residues. The germline V gene has CDR1 LNHNV and CDR2 YYDKDF (reference sequence). Deletions cut 5 bases from V and 0 bases from J, with 10 bases between. The DNA for the CDR3 is TGTGCCACCAGCGGCAGGATGATGAACACTGAAGCTTTCTTT. Translating gives CATSGRMMNTEAFF.

Comment on this clonotype: The junction departs from germline at one end; a sequencing error may be responsible. The chain joins TRBV7-7 to TRBJ2-1; 10 bases agree with TRBD1. Germline loops: CDR1 SSHAT, CDR2 FNYEAQ (reference sequence). The CDR3 is 14 residues long. CDR3 nucleotides: TGTGCTAGCAGCTTCGGGACAGGGGATAATGAGCAGTTCTTC. Translation gives CASSFGTGDNEQFF.

The rearrangement links TRBV29-1 to TRBJ2-2; 8 positions match TRBD1. V was pared by 6 bases and J by 7 bases, with 4 bases of the junction left unmatched. CDR1 and CDR2 from the germline V gene are SQVTM and ANQGSEA. The CDR3 length is 12 residues. The CDR3 bases are TGCAGCGTCAGGGGGCTTAGCGGGGAGCTGTTTTTT. Its protein is CSVRGLSGELFF.

This clonotype was picked up a small number of times. This sequence joins TRBV6-4 and TRBJ2-5, with unresolved D. Deletions cut 5 bases from V and 1 base from J, with 14 bases between. Per germline, CDR1 MRHNA and CDR2 SNTAGT. The CDR3 is made up of 15 amino acids. Here the CDR3 reads CASSPQAGSQETQYF. As DNA, the CDR3 is TGTGCCAGCAGTCCCCAGGCTGGCAGCCAAGAGACCCAGTACTTC.

This chain links TRBV6-5 with TRBJ2-3; D is perhaps TRBD1 or TRBD2 (6 bases each). The CDR3 covers 13 residues. Trimming removed 2 bases from V and 6 bases from J, with 9 bases in between. In germline, CDR1 is MNHEY, CDR2 SVGAGI. CDR3 amino acids: CASSYLGGDTQYF. The CDR3 nucleotides are TGTGCCAGCAGTTACCTAGGGGGGGATACGCAGTATTTT.

For this clonotype: Since a much larger clone is just one base distant, this may be a read error. The chain employs TRBV12-3 or TRBV12-4 and TRBJ2-2; D may correspond to TRBD1 or TRBD2 (5 bases each). The CDR3 is 14 amino acids. CDR3 loop: CASSLASSFGALFF. Here the CDR3 DNA reads TGTGCCAGCAGTTTAGCGTCTAGCTTCGGGGCGCTGTTTTTT.